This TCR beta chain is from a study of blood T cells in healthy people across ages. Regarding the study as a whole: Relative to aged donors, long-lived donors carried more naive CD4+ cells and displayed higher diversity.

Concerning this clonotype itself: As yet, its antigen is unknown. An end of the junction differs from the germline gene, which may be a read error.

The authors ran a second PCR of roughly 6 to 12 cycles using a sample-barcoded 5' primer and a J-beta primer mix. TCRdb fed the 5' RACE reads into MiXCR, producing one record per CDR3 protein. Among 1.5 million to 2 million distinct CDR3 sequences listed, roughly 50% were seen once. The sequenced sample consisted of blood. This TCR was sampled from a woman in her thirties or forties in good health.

CDR3 sequence: CASSPLQGLDYGYTF. The CDR3 nucleotides are TGTGCTAGCAGTCCTCTACAGGGGCTTGACTATGGCTACACCTTC. The rearrangement links TRBV6-1 to TRBJ1-2, with 7 positions matching TRBD1. This CDR3 is built from 15 residues. CDR1 and CDR2 (germline): MNHNS, SASEGT.